This T cell receptor beta chain was documented in a study of T cell responses to AZD1222 COVID-19 vaccine. At the level of the study: It was second doses at about 4 or about 12 weeks that were pooled. Broader study findings: The CD4 TCRs associated with vaccination extended across spike and predominated at 160-218 and 743-854.

Assay: immunoSEQ multiplex PCR; the TCRdb copy retains only in-frame clones and omits some. The table records tens of thousands of clones, around 86% of them present only once. This CDR3 is built from 13 residues. Per germline, CDR1 SGHNT and CDR2 YENEEA. Trimming removed 6 bases from V and 1 base from J, with 9 bases in between. In the case of this clone: The antigen is undetermined.

The sequence derives from an adult in good health. The chain recombines TRBV11-3 with TRBJ1-1; D is uncertain. The sample here was peripheral blood, taken on day 0 of AZD1222 vaccination. For the CDR3, the DNA is TGTGCCAGCAGTCGGCGGGAGAACACTGAAGCTTTCTTT. Protein product: CASSRRENTEAFF. Full variable domain (outside the CDR3, taken from reference TRBV11-3 and TRBJ1-1): EAGVVQSPRYKIIEKKQPVAFWCNPISGHNTLYWYLQNLGQGPELLIRYENEEAVDDSQLPKDRFSAERLKGVDSTLKIQPAELGDSAVYLCASSRRENTEAFFGQGTRLTVV.